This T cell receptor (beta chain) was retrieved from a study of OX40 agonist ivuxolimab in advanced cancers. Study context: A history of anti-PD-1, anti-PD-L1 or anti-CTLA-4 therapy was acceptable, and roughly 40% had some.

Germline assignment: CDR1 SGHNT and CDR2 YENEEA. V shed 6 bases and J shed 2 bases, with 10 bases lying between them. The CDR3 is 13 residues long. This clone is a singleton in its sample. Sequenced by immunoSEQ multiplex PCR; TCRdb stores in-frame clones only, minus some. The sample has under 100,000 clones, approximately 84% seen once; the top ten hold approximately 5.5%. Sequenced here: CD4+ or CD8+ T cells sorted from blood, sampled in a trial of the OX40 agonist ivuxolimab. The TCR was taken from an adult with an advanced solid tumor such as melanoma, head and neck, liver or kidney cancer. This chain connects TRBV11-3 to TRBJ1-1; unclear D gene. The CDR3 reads CASSLTYNTEAFF. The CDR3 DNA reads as TGTGCCAGCAGTCTTACCTACAACACTGAAGCTTTCTTT. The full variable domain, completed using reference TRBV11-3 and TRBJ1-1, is EAGVVQSPRYKIIEKKQPVAFWCNPISGHNTLYWYLQNLGQGPELLIRYENEEAVDDSQLPKDRFSAERLKGVDSTLKIQPAELGDSAVYLCASSLTYNTEAFFGQGTRLTVV.